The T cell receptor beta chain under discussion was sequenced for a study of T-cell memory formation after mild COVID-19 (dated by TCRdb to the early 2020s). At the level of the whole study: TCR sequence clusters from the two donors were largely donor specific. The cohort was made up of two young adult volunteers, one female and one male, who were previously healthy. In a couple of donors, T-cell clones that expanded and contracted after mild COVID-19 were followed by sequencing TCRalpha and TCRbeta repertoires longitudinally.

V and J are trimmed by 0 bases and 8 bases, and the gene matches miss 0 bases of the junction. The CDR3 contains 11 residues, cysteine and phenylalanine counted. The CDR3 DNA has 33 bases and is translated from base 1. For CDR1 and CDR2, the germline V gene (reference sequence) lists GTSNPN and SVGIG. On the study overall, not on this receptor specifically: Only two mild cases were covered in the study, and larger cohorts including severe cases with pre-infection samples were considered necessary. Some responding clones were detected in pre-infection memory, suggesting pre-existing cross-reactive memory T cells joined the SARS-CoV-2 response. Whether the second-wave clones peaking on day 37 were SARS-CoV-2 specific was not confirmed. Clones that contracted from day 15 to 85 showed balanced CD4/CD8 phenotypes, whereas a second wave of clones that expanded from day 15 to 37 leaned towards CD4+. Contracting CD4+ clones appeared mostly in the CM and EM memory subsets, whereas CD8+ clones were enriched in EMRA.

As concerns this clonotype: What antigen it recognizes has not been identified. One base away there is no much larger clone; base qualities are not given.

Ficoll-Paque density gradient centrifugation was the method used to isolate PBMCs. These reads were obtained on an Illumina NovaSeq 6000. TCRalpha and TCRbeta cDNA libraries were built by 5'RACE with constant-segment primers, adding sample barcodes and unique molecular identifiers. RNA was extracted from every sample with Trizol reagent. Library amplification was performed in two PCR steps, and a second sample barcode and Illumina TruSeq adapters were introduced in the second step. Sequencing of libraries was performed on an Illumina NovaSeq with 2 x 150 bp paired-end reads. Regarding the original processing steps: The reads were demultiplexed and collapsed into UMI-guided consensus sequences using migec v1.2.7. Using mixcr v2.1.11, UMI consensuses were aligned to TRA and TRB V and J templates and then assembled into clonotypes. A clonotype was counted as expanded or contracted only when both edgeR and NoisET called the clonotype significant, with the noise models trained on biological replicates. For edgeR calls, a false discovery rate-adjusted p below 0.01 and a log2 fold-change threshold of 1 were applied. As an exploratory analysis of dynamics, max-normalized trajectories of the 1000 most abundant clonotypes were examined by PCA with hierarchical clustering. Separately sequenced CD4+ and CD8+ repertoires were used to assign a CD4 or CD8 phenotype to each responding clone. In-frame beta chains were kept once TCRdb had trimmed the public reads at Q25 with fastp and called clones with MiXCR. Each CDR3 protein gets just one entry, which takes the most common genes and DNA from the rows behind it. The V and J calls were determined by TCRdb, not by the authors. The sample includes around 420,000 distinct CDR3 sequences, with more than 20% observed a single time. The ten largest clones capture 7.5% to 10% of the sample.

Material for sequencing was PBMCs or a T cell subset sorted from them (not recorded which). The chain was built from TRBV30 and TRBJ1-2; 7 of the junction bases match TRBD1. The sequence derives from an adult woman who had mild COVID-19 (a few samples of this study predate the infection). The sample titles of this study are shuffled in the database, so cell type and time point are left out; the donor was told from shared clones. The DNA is TGTGCCTGGAGTGTGGACAGGGGCTACACCTTC. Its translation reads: CAWSVDRGYTF.